These T cell receptor beta chains were read from a single sample in a study of blood T cells in healthy people across ages. TCRdb analysed the 5' RACE reads with MiXCR anew, one entry per CDR3 protein. The sample holds 750,000 or so distinct CDR3 sequences, approximately 25% seen once. This sample was also put to use in a study of T cells of mothers and their children.

The sample taken for sequencing was blood. These receptors were collected from a boy aged 5-17 years in good health. Each CDR3 is given with its conserved first and last residue. A D gene is named only where the DNA matches it firmly. Clone size is stated in some rows and not others, as once, few, many or a class when expanded.

j_call	d_call	clone_size	v_call	cdr3_nt	cdr3_aa
TRBJ1-2	-	few	TRBV27	TGTGCCAGCAGTTTACAGGGTTCCTATGGCTACACCTTC	CASSLQGSYGYTF
TRBJ2-5	TRBD1	-	TRBV7-3	TGTGCCAGCAGCCGGGCAGGGGGAGAGATCCAGTACTTC	CASSRAGGEIQYF
TRBJ2-7	TRBD2	-	TRBV19	TGTGCCAGTAGTGTGGTAGCGGGGATCTACGAGCAGTACTTC	CASSVVAGIYEQYF
TRBJ2-2	TRBD1	few	TRBV11-2	TGTGCCAGCAGCTTAGTGGGTGCAGGGGGAAACACCGGGGAGCTGTTTTTT	CASSLVGAGGNTGELFF
TRBJ1-4	TRBD1	once	TRBV28	TGTGCCAGCAGTTCCCAAATAGACAGGGCAACTAATGAAAAACTGTTTTTT	CASSSQIDRATNEKLFF
TRBJ1-2	-	-	TRBV24-1	TGTGCCACCAAAGGAGGGGATGGCTACACCTTC	CATKGGDGYTF
TRBJ2-7	TRBD1	few	TRBV6-5	TGTGCCAGCAGTTACGACAGGGGCAGCTACGAGCAGTACTTC	CASSYDRGSYEQYF
TRBJ2-3	-	few	TRBV25-1	TGTGCCAGCAGTGATCCCGGGACAGATACGCAGTATTTT	CASSDPGTDTQYF
TRBJ2-2	TRBD2	-	TRBV7-6	TGTGGGACTAGCGGGATGCACACCGGGGAGCTGTTTTTT	CGTSGMHTGELFF
TRBJ2-3	TRBD2	few	TRBV14	TGTGCCAGCAGCCCTTTTGCGGGGGGCCCCACAGATACGCAGTATTTT	CASSPFAGGPTDTQYF
TRBJ2-5	-	few	TRBV5-1	TGCGCCAGCAGCTCGATACTAGCTACTGAAGAGACCCAGTACTTC	CASSSILATEETQYF
TRBJ2-3	TRBD1	few	TRBV9	TGTGCCAGCAGCGTTGAGACAGGGGTTACAGATACGCAGTATTTT	CASSVETGVTDTQYF
TRBJ2-5	TRBD2	few	TRBV9	TGTGCCAGCAGCGTAGTCGCGCGGGGGGAAGAGACCCAGTACTTC	CASSVVARGEETQYF
TRBJ2-1	-	-	TRBV7-3	TGTGCCAGCAGCTTAGGGGCCCCGGGCCAACTACGGGACAATGAGCAGTTCTTC	CASSLGAPGQLRDNEQFF
TRBJ1-4	TRBD1	few	TRBV5-5	TGTGCCAGCAGCCGACAGGGGGCTAGTAAGGAAAAACTGTTTTTT	CASSRQGASKEKLFF
TRBJ1-2	TRBD1	-	TRBV4-3	TGCGCCAGCAGCCAAGACGAGACAGGGTGGGGCTACACCTTC	CASSQDETGWGYTF
TRBJ1-2	-	-	TRBV11-2	TGTGCCAGCAGCTTCGCTCAGGGGTTAAGCTATGGCTACACCTTC	CASSFAQGLSYGYTF
TRBJ1-1	TRBD1	-	TRBV24-1	TGTGCCACCAGTGACCCAGACAGGGCTGAAGCTTTCTTT	CATSDPDRAEAFF
TRBJ2-5	-	-	TRBV9	TGTGCCAGCAGCGTAGGACAGCTACAAGAGACCCAGTACTTC	CASSVGQLQETQYF
TRBJ2-1	-	-	TRBV4-3	TGCGCCAGCAGCCCTGACACGGGCCCCTACAATGAGCAGTTCTTC	CASSPDTGPYNEQFF
TRBJ1-1	-	few	TRBV11-2	TGTGCCAGCAGCTTAAGGGGGTATCAAACGAACACTGAAGCTTTCTTT	CASSLRGYQTNTEAFF
TRBJ1-5	-	few	TRBV2	TGTGCCAGCAGTCCCTATAACCGCGGGCCCCAGCATTTT	CASSPYNRGPQHF
TRBJ2-3	TRBD1	-	TRBV7-2	TGTGCCAGCAGCCCAGGGCCCACAGGGGTCGGGACAGATACGCAGTATTTT	CASSPGPTGVGTDTQYF
TRBJ2-7	-	-	TRBV2	TGTGCCAGCACCGACAACTCCTACGAGCAGTACTTC	CASTDNSYEQYF
TRBJ2-7	TRBD1	-	TRBV12-3/TRBV12-4	TGTGCCAGCAGAGTCGGACAGGGAGGCTACGAGCAGTACTTC	CASRVGQGGYEQYF
TRBJ2-5	TRBD2	few	TRBV3-1	TGTGCCAGCAGCCAAGCCCTAGCGGGAGCCCAAGAGACCCAGTACTTC	CASSQALAGAQETQYF